This T cell receptor (beta chain) was recovered during a study of T cells in Graves' hyperthyroidism and ophthalmopathy. Regions amplified from RNA transcripts were the TCR beta CDR3 regions. The HTBI primer set served for first-round RT-PCR of the TCR CDR3. TCRdb passed the multiplex PCR reads through MiXCR, listing each CDR3 protein once. Of approximately 330,000 distinct CDR3 sequences listed, 21% are singletons. Study outcomes and limitations: In the blood, most expanded thyroid clonotypes above 0.001 appeared as well.

Patients aged 18 to 65 had newly diagnosed hyperthyroidism lasting under 2 months. The PBMCs studied were ones that came from about 9.9 ml fresh peripheral blood. As to this clonotype: Its specificity is unknown.

Germline values: CDR1 DFQATT, CDR2 SNEGSKA (reference sequence). V lost 7 bases and J lost 7; bases outside the gene matches: 14. This CDR3 region has 14 residues. This sequence joins TRBV20-1 and TRBJ2-3; 7 bases are a match to TRBD2. The material sequenced was blood. The sequence was collected from a woman aged 45-60 years with Graves' hyperthyroidism. The CDR3 here is CSGRREGRQNTQYF. The CDR3 nucleotides read TGCAGTGGGAGGAGGGAGGGGAGGCAGAATACGCAGTATTTT.